Below, 17 T cell receptor beta chains from the same sample are listed, as sequenced in a study of tumor-infiltrating lymphocytes in localized non-small cell lung cancer. Profiling relied on immunoSEQ multiplex PCR, and the TCRdb table lists in-frame clones only, not all of them. Of over 15,000 clones listed, 35% to 55% are singletons. Sequenced material: lung tumor tissue. All receptors derive from a human donor with non-small cell lung cancer.

V is TRBV29-1 and J is TRBJ2-7; D is ambiguous. CDR3 length: 12 amino acids. CDR1 and CDR2 (germline): SQVTM, ANQGSEA. In DNA form, the CDR3 reads TGCTGCGCCTCCGTGATAGCTGGAGAGCAGTACTTC. As protein: CCASVIAGEQYF.

This chain links TRBV7-9 with TRBJ1-2; perhaps TRBD1 as D (5 bases). The CDR3 extends over 14 amino acids. Germline lookup yields CDR1 SEHNR and CDR2 FQNEAQ (reference sequence). Deletions cut 1 base from V and 4 bases from J, with 10 bases between. Here the CDR3 reads CASSLGQGGYGYTF. Here the CDR3 DNA reads TGTGCCAGCAGCTTAGGTCAGGGAGGCTATGGCTACACCTTC.

The V call is TRBV20-1, the J call TRBJ2-2, with a weak D call TRBD2 (5 bases). V was shortened by 2 bases and J by 8 bases, with 6 bases between the two germline ends. In germline, CDR1 is DFQATT, CDR2 SNEGSKA (reference sequence). This CDR3 has 11 residues. The CDR3 region is CSARSGGELFF. CDR3 nucleotide sequence: TGCAGTGCTAGAAGCGGAGGGGAGCTGTTTTTT.

The rearrangement uses TRBV4-2 and TRBJ1-4; 10 positions match TRBD1. The V gene end was trimmed by 0 bases and the J gene end by 8 bases; junction bases not matched to a gene: 6. Germline CDR1 is LGHNA and CDR2 is YNFKEQ. The CDR3 spans 16 residues. CDR3 region: CASSQDTGTGDEKLFF. The CDR3 DNA reads as TGTGCCAGCAGCCAAGATACGGGGACAGGGGACGAAAAACTGTTTTTT.

The chain employs TRBV6-5 and TRBJ1-4; 9 positions agree with TRBD1. CDR1 MNHEY and CDR2 SVGAGI come from the germline V gene. This CDR3 has 16 amino acids. Unmatched junction bases numbered 7, after V lost 0 bases and J lost 8 bases. DNA of the CDR3: TGTGCCAGCAGTTACTCGCCGGGACAGGGACAAGAAAAACTGTTTTTT. Its protein is CASSYSPGQGQEKLFF.

The chain's CDR3 is CSVVGATGMDEKLFF. CDR3 coding DNA: TGCAGCGTTGTGGGGGCGACAGGAATGGATGAAAAACTGTTTTTT. The chain couples TRBV29-1 to TRBJ1-4; D possibly corresponds to TRBD1 (6 bases). From germline, CDR1 is SQVTM and CDR2 ANQGSEA. V shed 4 bases and J shed 6 bases, with 18 bases lying between them. The CDR3 extends over 15 amino acids.

V and J are TRBV5-5 and TRBJ2-6; D is uncertain. Trimming stripped 7 bases from V and 2 bases from J, with 7 bases between. Germline lookup yields CDR1 SGHKS and CDR2 YYEKEE (reference sequence). The CDR3 length is 13 residues. CDR3 sequence (DNA): TGTGCCAGCCTCGGCGCTGGGGCCAACGTCCTGACTTTC. Its translation is CASLGAGANVLTF.

The chain is built from TRBV2 and TRBJ1-2, with D unclear. Germline loops: CDR1 SNHLY, CDR2 FYNNEI. The V and J ends lost 6 bases and 5 bases respectively, with 13 bases between them. The CDR3 is 13 amino acids. The CDR3 reads CASSVGKTYGYTF. Written as DNA, the CDR3 is TGTGCCAGCAGCGTCGGGAAGACTTATGGCTACACCTTC.

The chain recombines TRBV10-2 with TRBJ1-1; TRBD1 is a possible D gene (5 bases). The CDR3 is 13 amino acids. Trimming left V 6 bases short and J 1 base short, with 9 bases between. Germline V CDR1 and CDR2: WSHSY, SAAADI. Here the CDR3 reads CASRQAANTEAFF. CDR3 nucleotide sequence: TGCGCCAGCAGACAGGCGGCGAACACTGAAGCTTTCTTT.

The CDR3 loop is CASSLEGRGEPQHF. For the CDR3, the DNA is TGCGCCAGCAGCTTGGAGGGCAGGGGAGAGCCCCAGCATTTT. V usage is TRBV5-1 and J usage is TRBJ1-5; TRBD1 might be the D (6 bases). The V gene's germline CDR1 is SGHRS and CDR2 YFSETQ. Trimming removed 0 bases at V and 8 bases at J, with 12 bases between. The CDR3 extends over 14 amino acids.

This clone has only a few counts. The chain employs TRBV11-1 and TRBJ2-1; 10 nucleotides align to TRBD2. The CDR3 covers 12 residues. V gave up 8 bases and J gave up 16 bases; unmatched junction bases: 11. Germline assignment: CDR1 SGHAT and CDR2 FQDESV (reference sequence). The CDR3 spells CASGLPSGGPFF. CDR3 nucleotide sequence: TGTGCCAGCGGTCTTCCTAGCGGGGGTCCCTTCTTC.

This clone was counted between two and nine times. V usage is TRBV6-5 and J usage is TRBJ1-2; the D is unclear. Trimming cost V 2 bases and J 7 bases, with 14 bases left between them. The germline V gene has CDR1 MNHEY and CDR2 SVGAGI. CDR3 size: 14 residues. CDR3 amino acids: CASSYGTTGFGYTF. CDR3 nucleotides: TGTGCCAGCAGTTACGGAACCACGGGGTTTGGCTACACCTTC.

The chain recombines TRBV2 with TRBJ1-5; TRBD1 agrees at 9 bases. With 6 bases clipped from V and 1 base from J, the junction kept 4 bases outside the gene matches. The length of the CDR3 is 15 residues. In germline, CDR1 is SNHLY, CDR2 FYNNEI. The CDR3 spells CASRWDRASNQPQHF. CDR3 sequence (DNA): TGTGCCAGCAGGTGGGACAGGGCCAGCAATCAGCCCCAGCATTTT.

This clone occurred a few times. This chain links TRBV2 with TRBJ1-2; D gene uncertain. The CDR3 runs to 14 residues. Between the trimmed V and J ends, which lost 7 bases and 0 bases, there was a span of 12 bases. Germline V gene lookup returns CDR1 SNHLY and CDR2 FYNNEI. The CDR3 DNA sequence: TGTGCCAGCATTAAGGAGGAGCCTAACTATGGCTACACCTTC. Amino acid sequence: CASIKEEPNYGYTF.

The chain recombines TRBV7-6 with TRBJ2-1; no definite D call. The CDR3 extends over 14 amino acids. Germline V CDR1 and CDR2: SGHVS, FNYEAQ. Between the trimmed V and J ends, which lost 1 base and 10 bases, there was a span of 14 bases. Here the CDR3 reads CASSLDSGMKEQFF. CDR3 coding DNA: TGTGCCAGCAGCTTAGACTCTGGTATGAAGGAGCAGTTCTTC. The variable domain in full, completed from reference TRBV7-6 and TRBJ2-1, reads GAGVSQSPRYKVTKRGQDVALRCDPISGHVSLYWYRQALGQGPEFLTYFNYEAQQDKSGLPNDRFSAERPEGSISTLTIQRTEQRDSAMYRCASSLDSGMKEQFFGPGTRLTVL.

The rearrangement links TRBV29-1 to TRBJ1-1; unclear D gene. Trimming stripped 7 bases from V and 1 base from J, with 13 bases between. Germline-derived CDR1 and CDR2 are SQVTM and ANQGSEA. The CDR3 contains 13 residues. CDR3 nucleotide sequence: TGCAGCGCCCGACCGGTAACGAACACTGAAGCTTTCTTT. Its protein is CSARPVTNTEAFF.

This clone was seen repeatedly, ten times or more. V is TRBV28 and J is TRBJ1-5, with 7 bases matching TRBD1. The J segment lost 1 base and the V segment lost 6 bases, leaving 3 bases of the junction unmatched. This CDR3 has 14 amino acids. Germline V lookup: CDR1 MDHEN, CDR2 SYDVKM. The CDR3 region is CASSQGGSNQPQHF. The CDR3 region has the DNA TGTGCCAGCAGCCAGGGGGGGAGCAATCAGCCCCAGCATTTT. The complete variable domain, with remaining parts taken from reference TRBV28 and TRBJ1-5, reads DVKVTQSSRYLVKRTGEKVFLECVQDMDHENMFWYRQDPGLGLRLIYFSYDVKMKEKGDIPEGYSVSREKKERFSLILESASTNQTSMYLCASSQGGSNQPQHFGDGTRLSIL.